The rows below give T cell receptor beta chains drawn from one sample of a study of T cell repertoires in cytomegalovirus infection. Via MiXCR, TCRdb re-called the reads, giving one row per CDR3 protein. The sample has 450,000 to 600,000 distinct CDR3 sequences, 33% seen once; the top ten hold roughly 15%. What these receptors recognize is not known. The specimen comprised cultured PBMCs, sampled from culture after CMV antigen stimulation. These receptors originate from a human donor in good health (CMV status not recorded). Some clones in this sample may be carry-over from other donors' samples. The CDR3 runs from the conserved cysteine through the conserved F or W. The D gene is left open where the match is weak. Not all rows give a size; the values are once, few, many and, for expanded clones, a class.

J | D | V | size | CDR3 | DNA
TRBJ2-1 | TRBD2 | TRBV4-1 | - | CASSPGLAVHNEQFF | TGCGCCAGCAGCCCGGGACTAGCGGTCCACAATGAGCAGTTCTTC
TRBJ1-6 | TRBD1 | TRBV7-2 | many | CASSARQGRNSPLHF | TGTGCCAGCAGCGCGAGACAGGGGAGGAATTCACCCCTCCACTTT
TRBJ2-1 | TRBD1 | TRBV7-6 | - | CASSFPGGGGGASSYNEQFF | TGTGCCAGCAGCTTTCCAGGGGGCGGCGGCGGGGCAAGCTCCTACAATGAGCAGTTCTTC
TRBJ2-7 | TRBD1 | TRBV7-2 | - | CASSSIRGYEQYF | TGTGCCAGCAGCTCAATCAGGGGGTACGAGCAGTACTTC
TRBJ2-3 | TRBD2 | TRBV27 | - | CASSGTSGSRRTDTQYF | TGTGCCAGCAGTGGGACTAGCGGGAGCAGGAGGACAGATACGCAGTATTTT
TRBJ2-5 | - | TRBV6-2/TRBV6-3 | - | CASTPGRQETQYF | TGTGCCAGCACGCCGGGACGGCAAGAGACCCAGTACTTC
TRBJ2-2 | TRBD2 | TRBV11-2 | - | CASSGGLAGNTGELFF | TGTGCCAGCAGCGGTGGACTAGCGGGTAACACCGGGGAGCTGTTTTTT
TRBJ1-1 | TRBD1 | TRBV6-5 | - | CASRRQGEAFF | TGTGCCAGCAGACGACAGGGGGAAGCTTTCTTT
TRBJ2-3 | TRBD1 | TRBV12-3/TRBV12-4 | - | CASKSTGGSWYF | TGTGCCAGCAAATCGACAGGGGGGAGTTGGTATTTT
TRBJ2-5 | TRBD1 | TRBV28 | - | CASSLGQVIQETQYF | TGTGCCAGCAGTTTAGGACAGGTGATACAAGAGACCCAGTACTTC
TRBJ2-3 | - | TRBV11-3 | - | CAISLDPLAPDTQYF | TGTGCCATCAGCTTAGATCCGCTAGCGCCAGATACGCAGTATTTT
TRBJ1-5 | TRBD1 | TRBV28 | few | CASKAAGGFNQPQHF | TGTGCCAGCAAGGCGGCAGGGGGCTTCAATCAGCCCCAGCATTTT
TRBJ1-3 | - | TRBV4-3 | - | CASSQGGTGNTIYF | TGCGCCAGCAGCCAAGGGGGTACCGGAAACACCATATATTTT
TRBJ2-4 | TRBD1 | TRBV12-3/TRBV12-4 | few | CASSKPGQGAKNIQYF | TGTGCCAGCAGTAAACCGGGACAGGGGGCGAAAAACATTCAGTACTTC
TRBJ2-1 | TRBD2 | TRBV12-3/TRBV12-4 | few | CASREVGTSPREQFF | TGTGCCAGCAGGGAGGTAGGGACTAGCCCCCGTGAGCAGTTCTTC
TRBJ2-1 | - | TRBV4-3 | - | CASSQGLTGYNEQFF | TGCGCCAGCAGCCAAGGTTTAACGGGTTACAATGAGCAGTTCTTC
TRBJ1-1 | - | TRBV7-2 | many | CASSSGPNTEAFF | TGTGCCAGCAGCTCGGGGCCGAACACTGAAGCTTTCTTT
TRBJ2-3 | TRBD1 | TRBV7-8 | many | CASSLDLQGWNTQYF | TGTGCCAGCAGCTTAGACCTACAGGGGTGGAATACGCAGTATTTT
TRBJ1-4 | TRBD1 | TRBV7-2 | many | CASSNKDRGRANEKLFF | TGTGCCAGCAGCAACAAGGACAGGGGGCGCGCTAATGAAAAACTGTTTTTT
TRBJ2-1 | - | TRBV7-9 | many | CASSLFSNEQFF | TGTGCCAGCAGCTTATTCAGCAATGAGCAGTTCTTC
TRBJ1-1 | - | TRBV7-2 | many | CASSSTGVMNTEAFF | TGTGCCAGCAGCTCCACAGGCGTAATGAACACTGAAGCTTTCTTT
TRBJ2-2 | TRBD2 | TRBV28 | - | CASSLRSGRAGNTGELFF | TGTGCCAGCAGTTTACGGAGCGGGAGGGCCGGGAACACCGGGGAGCTGTTTTTT
TRBJ1-1 | - | TRBV15 | - | CATSRRLPFHGVQMNTEAFF | TGTGCCACCAGCAGAAGACTCCCCTTCCATGGGGTACAAATGAACACTGAAGCTTTCTTT
TRBJ2-6 | TRBD2 | TRBV27 | - | CASSLISGRGGANVLTF | TGTGCCAGCAGTTTAATCTCCGGGAGGGGGGGGGCCAACGTCCTGACTTTC
TRBJ2-1 | - | TRBV24-1 | - | CATSFGVGNEQFF | TGTGCCACCAGTTTCGGGGTGGGCAATGAGCAGTTCTTC
TRBJ1-5 | - | TRBV7-2 | many | CASSLDSGNQPQHF | TGTGCCAGCAGCTTGGACAGCGGCAATCAGCCCCAGCATTTT
TRBJ2-1 | - | TRBV5-1 | - | CASSFKTDYNEQFF | TGCGCCAGCAGCTTCAAGACGGATTACAATGAGCAGTTCTTC
TRBJ1-1 | TRBD1 | TRBV7-9 | - | CASSPRGTAYTEAFF | TGTGCCAGCAGCCCCCGGGGGACAGCCTACACTGAAGCTTTCTTT
TRBJ2-1 | - | TRBV6-6 | few | CASSSGTKQFF | TGTGCCAGCAGCTCCGGGACCAAGCAGTTCTTC
TRBJ2-1 | TRBD2 | TRBV6-1 | - | CASSPLTSGSNEQFF | TGTGCCAGCAGCCCGTTGACTAGCGGGAGTAATGAGCAGTTCTTC
TRBJ2-3 | - | TRBV7-2 | many | CASRGPLGLTDTQYF | TGTGCCAGCAGGGGGCCTTTAGGGCTTACAGATACGCAGTATTTT
TRBJ1-1 | - | TRBV7-2 | - | CASSFSRGTEAFF | TGTGCCAGCAGCTTTTCCAGGGGCACTGAAGCTTTCTTT
TRBJ2-2 | TRBD1 | TRBV4-1 | - | CASSHLGTGQNGELFF | TGCGCCAGCAGCCACCTAGGGACAGGACAAAACGGGGAGCTGTTTTTT
TRBJ2-6 | - | TRBV12-3/TRBV12-4 | few | CASSSYGADLISGANVLTF | TGTGCCAGCAGTTCGTATGGGGCGGATCTAATCTCTGGGGCCAACGTCCTGACTTTC
TRBJ1-1 | - | TRBV12-3/TRBV12-4 | many | CASTQQNTEAFF | TGTGCCAGCACCCAACAGAACACTGAAGCTTTCTTT
TRBJ1-2 | - | TRBV7-2 | - | CASSPRGGDNYGYTF | TGTGCCAGCAGCCCGCGCGGCGGGGACAACTATGGCTACACCTTC
TRBJ2-2 | - | TRBV20-1 | - | CSASQWDFAGELFF | TGCAGTGCTAGTCAGTGGGATTTTGCCGGGGAGCTGTTTTTT
TRBJ1-1 | - | TRBV4-3 | - | CASSLIGTLNTEAFF | TGCGCCAGCAGCCTCATCGGGACTCTGAACACTGAAGCTTTCTTT
TRBJ2-5 | - | TRBV7-2 | many | CASSIGMGLKETQYF | TGTGCCAGCAGCATTGGGATGGGACTGAAAGAGACCCAGTACTTC
TRBJ1-1 | - | TRBV7-3 | once | CASSFNWSPDTEAFF | TGTGCCAGCAGCTTTAATTGGTCCCCGGACACTGAAGCTTTCTTT
TRBJ2-6 | - | TRBV6-1 | - | CASSELGGSGANVLTF | TGTGCCAGCAGTGAACTTGGGGGAAGTGGGGCCAACGTCCTGACTTTC
TRBJ2-1 | - | TRBV5-6 | few | CASSLESGRNNKQFF | TGTGCCAGCAGCTTGGAGTCAGGGCGAAATAATAAGCAGTTCTTC
TRBJ1-1 | - | TRBV7-8 | few | CASSLVQAGRTEAFF | TGTGCCAGCAGCTTAGTCCAGGCCGGGCGCACTGAAGCTTTCTTT
TRBJ2-3 | TRBD2 | TRBV7-2 | many | CASSPTRGLAGERADTQYF | TGTGCCAGCAGCCCAACCCGGGGACTAGCGGGAGAGAGGGCAGATACGCAGTATTTT
TRBJ1-1 | - | TRBV15 | few | CATSRGGNEAFF | TGTGCCACCAGCCGGGGGGGGAATGAAGCTTTCTTT
TRBJ1-1 | TRBD1 | TRBV14 | few | CASSQVEGAVNTEAFF | TGTGCCAGCAGCCAAGTAGAGGGGGCAGTGAACACTGAAGCTTTCTTT
TRBJ2-3 | - | TRBV12-3/TRBV12-4 | - | CASTPEGSFTDTQYF | TGTGCCAGCACCCCGGAGGGATCCTTTACAGATACGCAGTATTTT
TRBJ1-2 | - | TRBV24-1 | - | CATSAANYGYTF | TGTGCCACCAGTGCAGCAAACTATGGCTACACCTTC
TRBJ1-4 | TRBD1 | TRBV5-6 | - | CASSLRTGVRANEKLFF | TGTGCCAGCAGCTTGCGGACAGGGGTGCGAGCTAATGAAAAACTGTTTTTT
TRBJ2-2 | - | TRBV15 | - | CATSSFGSTGELFF | TGTGCCACCAGCAGCTTTGGATCCACCGGGGAGCTGTTTTTT